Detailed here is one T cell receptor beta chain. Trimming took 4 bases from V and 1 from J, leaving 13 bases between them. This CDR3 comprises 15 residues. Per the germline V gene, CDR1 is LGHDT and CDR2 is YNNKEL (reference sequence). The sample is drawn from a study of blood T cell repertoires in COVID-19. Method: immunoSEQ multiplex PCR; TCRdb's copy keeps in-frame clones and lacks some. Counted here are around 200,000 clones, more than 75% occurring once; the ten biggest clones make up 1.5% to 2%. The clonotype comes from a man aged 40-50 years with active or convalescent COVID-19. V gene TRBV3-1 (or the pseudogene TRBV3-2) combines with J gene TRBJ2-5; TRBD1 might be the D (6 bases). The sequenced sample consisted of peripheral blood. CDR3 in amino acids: CASSLYRDPQETQYF. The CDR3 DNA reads TGTGCCAGCAGCCTATACAGGGACCCCCAAGAGACCCAGTACTTC.